Below, 27 T cell receptor beta chains from the same sample are listed, as sequenced in a study of blood T cells in healthy people across ages. A J-beta primer mix and a sample-barcoded 5' primer were used in a second PCR of roughly 6 to 11 cycles. TCRdb recomputed calls from the 5' RACE reads with MiXCR, one row per CDR3 protein. The data contain 1.5 million to 2 million distinct CDR3 sequences, around 50% of them singletons. The sample comprised blood. These TCRs come from a woman aged 40-49 years in good health.

V usage is TRBV12-3 or TRBV12-4 and J usage is TRBJ2-1; no reliable D call. V was cut by 2 bases and J by 4 bases, with 12 bases left in between. The CDR3 totals 15 residues. CDR3 sequence reads: CASSLLDPSYNEQFF. CDR3 nucleotide sequence: TGTGCCAGCAGTTTATTGGACCCCTCGTACAATGAGCAGTTCTTC.

This clonotype has more than one count but fewer than ten. The chain employs TRBV20-1 and TRBJ2-3, with 9 bases fitting TRBD1. CDR3 size: 12 residues. Trimming at V came to 5 bases and at J to 5 bases, leaving 2 bases not matched to a gene. CDR1 is DFQATT, CDR2 SNEGSKA, per germline (reference sequence). In DNA, the CDR3 is TGCAGTGCTGGACAGGGGAGAGATACGCAGTATTTT. Amino acid sequence: CSAGQGRDTQYF.

The rearrangement links TRBV29-1 to TRBJ2-3, with 11 bases fitting TRBD2. The V gene end was trimmed by 0 bases and the J gene end by 6 bases; junction bases not matched to a gene: 11. Germline V gene data show CDR1 as SQVTM and CDR2 as ANQGSEA. The CDR3 contains 17 residues. The CDR3 nucleotides are TGCAGCGTTGAAGATCCTCGCTCGACTAGCGGGGTGGATACGCAGTATTTT. Its protein is CSVEDPRSTSGVDTQYF.

The V gene is TRBV9, the J gene TRBJ2-1, with 7 bases identical to TRBD2. The germline CDR1 and CDR2 sequences are SGDLS and YYNGEE. This CDR3 has 16 amino acids. Trimming cost V 3 bases and J 2 bases; bases outside gene matches: 8. CDR3 nucleotides: TGTGCCAGCAGCGGCCAACTAGCGCTAACCTACAATGAGCAGTTCTTC. Translation: CASSGQLALTYNEQFF.

A few counts support this clonotype. V and J are TRBV7-2 and TRBJ2-5, with D perhaps TRBD1 or TRBD2 (6 bases each). The CDR3 has 15 amino acids. V was cut by 0 bases and J by 5 bases, with 13 bases left in between. The V gene's germline CDR1 is SGHTA and CDR2 FQGNSA. The CDR3 DNA is TGTGCCAGCAGCTTAGCAGGGGGGTTTGGGGAGACCCAGTACTTC. Its translation: CASSLAGGFGETQYF.

V is TRBV20-1 and J is TRBJ1-1, with a tentative D call TRBD1 (5 bases). The CDR3 sequence is 13 residues long. Germline V gene data show CDR1 as DFQATT and CDR2 as SNEGSKA (reference sequence). V lost 3 bases to trimming and J lost 5 bases, with 13 bases between them. The CDR3 DNA is TGCAGTGCTAGTTTCTGGGGCGGAACTGAAGCTTTCTTT. This sequence encodes CSASFWGGTEAFF.

The chain joins TRBV28 to TRBJ2-7, with 9 bases that match TRBD1. The CDR3 consists of 16 residues. Germline-derived CDR1 and CDR2 are MDHEN and SYDVKM. J gave up 0 bases and V 6 bases, and 9 bases lay outside the gene matches. The CDR3 reads CASRSIQGAYSYEQYF. The CDR3 region has the DNA TGTGCCAGCAGAAGTATACAGGGGGCTTACTCCTACGAGCAGTACTTC.

As for this clonotype: One end of the junction does not line up with germline, which may come from a read error. This chain connects TRBV3-1 to TRBJ2-1; 10 bases align to TRBD2. CDR3 length: 15 amino acids. Germline V gene lookup returns CDR1 LGHDT and CDR2 YNNKEL (reference sequence). The CDR3 DNA reads TGTGCCAGCAGTCAAGCGGGGGGGCCGGGAAATGAGCAGTTCTTC. Protein sequence: CASSQAGGPGNEQFF.

The J gene is TRBJ1-2, the V gene TRBV6-6; the D is unclear. Germline loops: CDR1 MNHNY, CDR2 SVGAGI (reference sequence). The CDR3 has 13 amino acids. V lost 5 bases to trimming and J lost 5 bases, with 12 bases between them. CDR3 sequence: CASSRDISYGYTF. The CDR3 DNA reads TGTGCCAGCAGTCGTGACATAAGTTATGGCTACACCTTC.

This clonotype occurred a few times. The chain carries TRBV7-2 and TRBJ2-7; 8 bases agree with TRBD1. CDR3 length equals 14 residues. After removal of 5 bases from V and 3 bases from J, the junction contained 6 bases not matched to a gene. The germline gives CDR1 SGHTA, CDR2 FQGNSA. This chain's CDR3 is CASSPLDRGYEQYF. CDR3 coding DNA: TGTGCCAGCAGCCCCCTTGACAGGGGCTACGAGCAGTACTTC.

J is TRBJ2-3 and V is TRBV5-1; no reliable D call. Germline V gives CDR1 SGHRS, CDR2 YFSETQ. The CDR3 has 15 residues. V lost 3 bases to trimming and J lost 0 bases, with 11 bases between them. This CDR3 reads CASSSTSHSTDTQYF. For the CDR3, the DNA is TGCGCCAGCAGCTCTACATCACATAGCACAGATACGCAGTATTTT.

Concerning this clonotype itself: Mismatch with germline at one junction end may stem from a read error. This rearrangement joins TRBV20-1 to TRBJ2-1; D gene uncertain. CDR1 DFQATT and CDR2 SNEGSKA come from the germline V gene (reference sequence). The CDR3 has 13 residues. The CDR3 nucleotides read TGCAGTGCTACCAGCACCTCCTGCAATGAGCAGTTCTTC. It translates to CSATSTSCNEQFF.

The chain has TRBV7-2 and TRBJ2-5; 8 nucleotides agree with TRBD2. The J call may be mistaken, given a closer DNA end match to TRBJ2-7. The V gene's germline CDR1 is SGHTA and CDR2 FQGNSA. This CDR3 has 16 residues. CDR3 residues: CASSLAGGGYTYEQYF. The CDR3 DNA reads TGTGCCAGCAGCTTAGCTGGCGGGGGGTACACCTACGAGCAGTACTTC.

Worth noting for this clonotype: Mismatch with germline at one junction end may stem from a read error. The V gene is TRBV29-1, the J gene TRBJ2-7, with TRBD1 as a possible D gene (6 bases). This CDR3 comprises 13 residues. CDR1 is SQVTM and CDR2 is ANQGSEA in the germline V gene. CDR3 region: CRVDKTGSYEQYF. Here the CDR3 DNA reads TGCAGAGTTGATAAAACAGGGTCCTACGAGCAGTACTTC.

A few counts support this clonotype. A junction end diverges from the germline sequence, so it may reflect a read error. This rearrangement joins TRBV7-7 to TRBJ2-7; 8 nucleotides align to TRBD1. CDR3 length equals 15 residues. CDR1 SSHAT and CDR2 FNYEAQ come from the germline V gene (reference sequence). CDR3 bases: TGTGCTAGCAGTCCAGACAGGGGCTCGCCCTACGAGCAGTACTTC. Amino acid sequence: CASSPDRGSPYEQYF.

This clonotype was detected only a few times. The chain recombines TRBV7-2 with TRBJ2-5, with 11 bases that match TRBD2. The CDR3 runs 16 residues. From germline, CDR1 is SGHTA and CDR2 FQGNSA. Losses at the gene ends were 1 base for V and 6 bases for J; bases not matched to a gene: 7. DNA for the CDR3: TGTGCCAGCAGCTTAGAGGCTAGCGGGGGGAGAAAGACCCAGTACTTC. Amino acids: CASSLEASGGRKTQYF. Filled out from reference TRBV7-2 and TRBJ2-5, the complete variable domain reads GAGVSQSPSNKVTEKGKDVELRCDPISGHTALYWYRQSLGQGLEFLIYFQGNSAPDKSGLPSDRFSAERTGGSVSTLTIQRTQQEDSAVYLCASSLEASGGRKTQYFGPGTRLLVL.

The chain has TRBV20-1 and TRBJ2-1; 11 bases line up with TRBD2. Trimming removed 4 bases from V and 1 base from J; junction bases left unmatched: 6. Germline V gives CDR1 DFQATT, CDR2 SNEGSKA (reference sequence). The CDR3 totals 16 residues. CDR3 region: CSAILTSGDSYNEQFF. The DNA of the CDR3 is TGCAGTGCTATACTGACTAGCGGGGATTCCTACAATGAGCAGTTCTTC.

For the CDR3, the DNA is TGTGCCAGTAGTATCGGCCGGGGACAAGAGACCCAGTACTTC. Translated: CASSIGRGQETQYF. This chain connects TRBV19 to TRBJ2-5; D perhaps matches TRBD2 (5 bases). Trimming left V 3 bases short and J 2 bases short, with 10 bases between. Germline V gene lookup returns CDR1 LNHDA and CDR2 SQIVND (reference sequence). The CDR3 is 14 amino acids.

The chain carries TRBV7-9 and TRBJ1-1, with D possibly TRBD1 on 5 matching bases. This CDR3 is 14 amino acids long. The V and J ends lost 5 bases and 6 bases respectively, with 16 bases between them. Germline V lookup: CDR1 SEHNR, CDR2 FQNEAQ (reference sequence). CDR3: CASSPRGRRAEAFF. CDR3 sequence (DNA): TGTGCCAGCAGCCCCCGAGGGCGCAGGGCTGAAGCTTTCTTT.

This clonotype was detected only a few times. The chain couples TRBV20-1 to TRBJ2-5, with D uncertain. V shed 0 bases and J shed 2 bases, with 7 bases lying between them. From germline, CDR1 is DFQATT and CDR2 SNEGSKA (reference sequence). The length of the CDR3 is 13 residues. The CDR3 coding sequence is TGCAGTGCTAGAGATAATTGGCAAGAGACCCAGTACTTC. Translated: CSARDNWQETQYF.

This clonotype was seen more than once but under ten times. The chain recombines TRBV4-1 with TRBJ2-7; tentative D call: TRBD1 (6 bases). CDR1 is MGHRA and CDR2 is YSYEKL in the germline V gene. Deletions cut 1 base from V and 4 bases from J, with 20 bases between. This CDR3 is built from 17 residues. The CDR3 DNA is TGCGCCAGCAGCCAAGTCTTCGGGACATCCTTCGGGTACGAGCAGTACTTC. This codes for CASSQVFGTSFGYEQYF.

This clonotype was observed a few times. This chain uses TRBV24-1 with TRBJ2-5; 15 bases line up with TRBD2. The CDR3 has 20 amino acids. In germline, CDR1 is KGHDR, CDR2 SFDVKD. Unmatched junction bases numbered 12, after V lost 0 bases and J lost 5 bases. The CDR3 protein is CATSDLSGLAGGPSAETQYF. In DNA form, the CDR3 reads TGTGCCACCAGTGATTTGTCAGGACTAGCGGGGGGGCCGTCTGCGGAGACCCAGTACTTC.

This clonotype was observed a few times. This chain connects TRBV20-1 to TRBJ2-7; perhaps TRBD1 as D (6 bases). V was trimmed by 6 bases and J by 0 bases, leaving 12 bases between them. The CDR3 contains 13 residues. CDR1 DFQATT and CDR2 SNEGSKA come from the germline V gene (reference sequence). CDR3 coding DNA: TGCAGTGCCGAACAGGGCAGCTCCTACGAGCAGTACTTC. Translating gives CSAEQGSSYEQYF.

This clonotype was seen many times. The gene calls are TRBV7-2 and TRBJ2-5, with 9 bases that match TRBD1. From germline, CDR1 is SGHTA and CDR2 FQGNSA. Trimming took 3 bases from V and 5 from J; bases not matched to a gene: 4. CDR3 length: 14 residues. The CDR3 protein is CASSFTGGAETQYF. CDR3 nucleotide sequence: TGTGCCAGCAGCTTTACAGGGGGCGCGGAGACCCAGTACTTC.

V gene TRBV5-1 combines with J gene TRBJ1-1; 7 bases are a match to TRBD1. Germline V gene data show CDR1 as SGHRS and CDR2 as YFSETQ. V was pared by 4 bases and J by 1 base, with 10 bases of the junction left unmatched. The CDR3 has 16 residues. Here the CDR3 reads CASSPINRGANTEAFF. CDR3 DNA: TGCGCCAGCAGCCCTATAAACAGGGGCGCGAACACTGAAGCTTTCTTT.

The chain carries TRBV5-1 and TRBJ2-7, with a tentative D call TRBD2 (6 bases). V gave up 1 base and J gave up 3 bases, with 14 bases separating them. The CDR3 is 15 amino acids. Germline V lookup: CDR1 SGHRS, CDR2 YFSETQ. The DNA for the CDR3 is TGCGCCAGCAGCTTGCAGTCGGGAGCTTACTACGAGCAGTACTTC. Its protein is CASSLQSGAYYEQYF.

The CDR3 here is CASSPATSGGFEQFF. The CDR3 coding sequence is TGTGCCAGCAGCCCCGCTACTAGCGGGGGATTTGAGCAGTTCTTC. The chain is built from TRBV3-1 and TRBJ2-1; 11 bases match TRBD2. Germline CDR1 and CDR2: LGHDT and YNNKEL (reference sequence). V shed 4 bases and J 9 bases; nucleotides not matched to a gene: 8. CDR3 length equals 15 residues.